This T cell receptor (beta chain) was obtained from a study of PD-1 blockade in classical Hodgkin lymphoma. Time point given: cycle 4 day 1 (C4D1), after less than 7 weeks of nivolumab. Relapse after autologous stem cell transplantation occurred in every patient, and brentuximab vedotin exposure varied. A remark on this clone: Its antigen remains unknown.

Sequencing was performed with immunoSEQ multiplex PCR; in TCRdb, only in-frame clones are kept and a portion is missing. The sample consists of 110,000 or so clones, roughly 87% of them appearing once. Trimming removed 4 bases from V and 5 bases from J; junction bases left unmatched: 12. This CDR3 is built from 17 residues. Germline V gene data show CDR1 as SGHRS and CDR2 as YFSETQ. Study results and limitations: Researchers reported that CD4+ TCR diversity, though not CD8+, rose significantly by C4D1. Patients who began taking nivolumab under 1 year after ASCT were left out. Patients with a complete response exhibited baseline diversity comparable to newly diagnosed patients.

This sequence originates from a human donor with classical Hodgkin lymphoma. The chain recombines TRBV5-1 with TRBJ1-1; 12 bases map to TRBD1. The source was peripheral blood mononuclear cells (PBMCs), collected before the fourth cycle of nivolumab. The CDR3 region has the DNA TGCGCCAGCAGCCCGGAAGGGACAGGGGGCGCGGGGACTGAAGCTTTCTTT. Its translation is CASSPEGTGGAGTEAFF.